A selection of T cell receptor beta chains follows, all from one sample in a study of cytomegalovirus exposure and HLA in healthy donors. The table came from immunoSEQ multiplex PCR; TCRdb's copy has only in-frame clones and leaves some out. The repertoire holds roughly 130,000 clones, about three fifths seen once, with around 1.8% in the top ten. The specimen sequenced was PBMCs. Receptors were obtained from a male donor in good health and CMV-seronegative. Each CDR3 is given with its conserved first and last residue.

j_gene | v_gene | CDR3aa
TRBJ1-2 | TRBV29-1 | CSLDRANYGYTF
TRBJ2-1 | TRBV7-9 | CASSLRGGPSYNEQFF
TRBJ1-2 | TRBV5-4 | CASSEDKLGGYTF
TRBJ1-2 | TRBV6-1 | CASSEMIQGCGYTF
TRBJ2-5 | TRBV2 | CASSVTQTGQETQYF
TRBJ2-3 | TRBV5-1 | CASSSDLNTQYF
TRBJ2-2 | TRBV28 | CASSFGTGSGELFF
TRBJ1-2 | TRBV7-3 | CASSPSAGVYGYTF
TRBJ1-4 | TRBV28 | CASSFLTGLNEKLFF
TRBJ2-2 | TRBV11-2 | CASSLSMSGNTGELFF
TRBJ1-4 | TRBV10-1 | CATAWGGYEKLFF
TRBJ2-1 | TRBV9 | CASSVLGGLYNEQFF
TRBJ2-7 | TRBV7-9 | CASSLGLAGVSYEQYF
TRBJ2-6 | TRBV7-3 | CASSPRGLAGSSGANVLTF
TRBJ2-5 | TRBV30 | CAWSVLGTQYF
TRBJ1-1 | TRBV2 | CASRATGGVGNTEAFF
TRBJ1-2 | TRBV27 | CASRPTGGYGYTF
TRBJ2-7 | TRBV27 | CASSLSMGRLSYEQYF
TRBJ1-6 | TRBV5-4 | CASSLNRGGAGNSPLHF
TRBJ1-4 | TRBV5-1 | CASSSQGGEKLFF
TRBJ1-2 | TRBV25-1 | CASSRDTHYGYTF
TRBJ2-2 | TRBV7-9 | CASSGQGPGELFF
TRBJ2-7 | TRBV5-8 | CASSLIQAPYEQYF
TRBJ1-1 | TRBV11-2 | CASRAPGTVNTEAFF
TRBJ2-3 | TRBV7-7 | CASSLGTEDTQYF
TRBJ2-7 | TRBV6-1 | CASSMTTTYEQYF
TRBJ1-1 | TRBV27 | CASSLQGYTEAFF
TRBJ2-7 | TRBV21-1 | CASLLADYEQYF
TRBJ1-2 | TRBV7-2 | CASSSRTGGNGYTF
TRBJ2-7 | TRBV13 | CASSLGLADITYEQYF
TRBJ1-5 | TRBV2 | CASSFSGQAKQPQHF
TRBJ2-7 | TRBV6-5 | CASSYSFSGGYEQYF
TRBJ1-1 | TRBV29-1 | CSVPGQGFGDTEAFF
TRBJ2-1 | TRBV11-3 | CASSPGREQFF
TRBJ2-2 | TRBV6-5 | CASSPRGTGELFF
TRBJ1-2 | TRBV7-6 | CASSLAQPGTGGYTF
TRBJ2-3 | TRBV5-1 | CASTQGRGDPDTQYF
TRBJ2-2 | TRBV6-6 | CASSISGERYTGELFF
TRBJ1-4 | TRBV7-6 | CASSAQGPAGEKLFF
TRBJ2-7 | TRBV27 | CASSFPSVGEQYF
TRBJ2-7 | TRBV10-3 | CAISRLAGPYEQYF
TRBJ2-4 | TRBV9 | CASSVGQGDKNIQYF
TRBJ2-7 | TRBV2 | CASSEALRQGKQYF
TRBJ2-1 | TRBV9 | CASSEDRRANEQFF
TRBJ2-3 | TRBV29-1 | CSVTGGTDTQYF
TRBJ1-1 | TRBV7-2 | CASSPRGLNTEAFF
TRBJ1-4 | TRBV13 | CASSFYGGTDEKLFF
TRBJ1-2 | TRBV2 | CASKTDRGSYGYTF
TRBJ1-4 | TRBV2 | CASSVLQGYEKLFF
TRBJ1-5 | TRBV29-1 | CSVQTGESNQPQHF
TRBJ2-2 | TRBV6-1 | CASSEGVTGELFF
TRBJ2-7 | TRBV7-2 | CASSSSGASYEQYF
TRBJ2-6 | TRBV5-8 | CASSRLDSGANVLTF
TRBJ1-1 | TRBV7-9 | CASSLEGGGTEAFF
TRBJ2-5 | TRBV29-1 | CSVGTSGGVETQYF